This T cell receptor beta chain stems from a study of Ad26.COV2.S vaccination and SARS-CoV-2 variants. Comments on this clone: Its antigen remains unidentified.

Stated treatment: 15 to 20 received Ad26.COV2.S at low or high dose, single or two shots; about 5 received placebo; per-sample allocation not given. Day 63 after the first vaccine or placebo injection was the time point for sampling. In Boston, the donor was an adult between 18-55 years of age. The vaccine delivered Wuhan-strain SARS-CoV-2 spike through an Ad26 vector. Study-wide findings and caveats: Following vaccination, spike-specific CD8+ and CD4+ T cell responses reportedly exhibited substantial breadth. The TCR breadth and depth analyses may have understated or missed part of the total T cell responses.

V dropped 3 bases and J dropped 4; count of bases not matched to a gene: 6. Germline CDR1 and CDR2: DFQATT and SNEGSKA (reference sequence). CDR3 length: 16 residues. The data were produced by immunoSEQ multiplex PCR, yet TCRdb's version contains in-frame clones alone and is incomplete. The sample has just under 250,000 clones, around 87% seen once; the top ten hold around 11%. V usage is TRBV20-1 and J usage is TRBJ2-5, with 15 positions matching TRBD2. The sequence derives from a person aged 18-65 years who received the Ad26.COV2.S COVID-19 vaccine or a placebo. The sequences come from peripheral blood, collected in a trial of Ad26.COV2.S vaccine versus placebo. CDR3 DNA: TGCAGTGCTAGTGGACTAGCGGGGGGGCTGGGAGAGACCCAGTACTTC. Translating gives CSASGLAGGLGETQYF.